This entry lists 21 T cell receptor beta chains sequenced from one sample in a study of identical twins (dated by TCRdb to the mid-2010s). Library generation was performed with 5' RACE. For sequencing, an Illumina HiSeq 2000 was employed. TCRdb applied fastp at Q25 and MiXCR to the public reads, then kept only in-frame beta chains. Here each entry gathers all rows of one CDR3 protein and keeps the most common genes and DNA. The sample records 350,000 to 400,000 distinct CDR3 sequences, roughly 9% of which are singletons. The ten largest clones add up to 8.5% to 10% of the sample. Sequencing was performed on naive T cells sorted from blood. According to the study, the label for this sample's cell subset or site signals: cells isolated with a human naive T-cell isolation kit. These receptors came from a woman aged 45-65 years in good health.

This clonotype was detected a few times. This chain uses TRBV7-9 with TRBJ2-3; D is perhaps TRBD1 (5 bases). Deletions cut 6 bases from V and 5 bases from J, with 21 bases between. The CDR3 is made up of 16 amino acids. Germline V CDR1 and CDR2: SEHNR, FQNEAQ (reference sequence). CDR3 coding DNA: TGTGCCAGCAGAAAACCTCAGGGCCCCTTTTTAGATACGCAGTATTTT. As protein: CASRKPQGPFLDTQYF.

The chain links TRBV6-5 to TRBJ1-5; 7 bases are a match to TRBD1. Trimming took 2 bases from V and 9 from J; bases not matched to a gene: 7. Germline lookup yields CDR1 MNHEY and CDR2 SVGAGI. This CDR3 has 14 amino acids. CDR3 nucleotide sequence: TGTGCCAGCAGTTACCAGGGGGGGAGCGGGCCCCAGCATTTT. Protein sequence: CASSYQGGSGPQHF.

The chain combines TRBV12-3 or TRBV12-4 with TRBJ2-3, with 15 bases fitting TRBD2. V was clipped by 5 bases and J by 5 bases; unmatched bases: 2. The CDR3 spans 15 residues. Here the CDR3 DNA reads TGTGCCAGCAGTCAGGGACTAGCGGGAGGAGATACGCAGTATTTT. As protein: CASSQGLAGGDTQYF.

The CDR3 sequence: CASSYTRSNTEAFF. The DNA of the CDR3 is TGCGCCAGCAGCTACACCAGGAGTAACACTGAAGCTTTCTTT. This chain connects TRBV5-1 to TRBJ1-1; D is unclear. Germline CDR1 SGHRS, CDR2 YFSETQ. V lost 3 bases and J 2 bases, leaving 11 bases between the germline ends. The CDR3 sequence is 14 residues long.

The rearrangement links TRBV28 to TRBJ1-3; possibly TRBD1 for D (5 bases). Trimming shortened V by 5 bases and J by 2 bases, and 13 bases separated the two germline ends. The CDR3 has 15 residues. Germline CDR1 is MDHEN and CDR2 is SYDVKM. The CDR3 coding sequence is TGTGCCAGCAGTCCATCCGGGACGGCTGGAAACACCATATATTTT. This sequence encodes CASSPSGTAGNTIYF.

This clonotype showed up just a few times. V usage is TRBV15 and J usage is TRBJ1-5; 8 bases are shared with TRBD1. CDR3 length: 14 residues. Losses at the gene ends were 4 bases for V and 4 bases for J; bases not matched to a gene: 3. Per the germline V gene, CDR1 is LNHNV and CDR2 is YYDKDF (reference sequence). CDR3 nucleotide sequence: TGTGCCACCAGCACGGGACAGGAGAATCAGCCCCAGCATTTT. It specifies CATSTGQENQPQHF.

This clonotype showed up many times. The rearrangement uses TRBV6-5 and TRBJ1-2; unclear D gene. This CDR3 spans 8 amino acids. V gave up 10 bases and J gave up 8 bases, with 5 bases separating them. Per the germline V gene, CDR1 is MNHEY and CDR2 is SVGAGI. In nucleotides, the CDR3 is TGTGCCACGGAAGGCTACACCTTC. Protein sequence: CATEGYTF.

The chain's CDR3 is CASSLAHTEQFF. The CDR3 DNA follows: TGTGCCAGCAGTTTGGCCCATACTGAGCAGTTCTTC. The rearrangement uses TRBV12-3 or TRBV12-4 and TRBJ2-1; D is unclear. This CDR3 is built from 12 residues. Trimming took off 3 bases at V and 9 bases at J, with 9 bases between the two ends.

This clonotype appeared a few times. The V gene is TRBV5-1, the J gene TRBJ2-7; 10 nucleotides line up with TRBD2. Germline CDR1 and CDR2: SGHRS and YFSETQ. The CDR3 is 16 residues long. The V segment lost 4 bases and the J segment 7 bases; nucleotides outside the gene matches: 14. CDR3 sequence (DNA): TGCGCCAGCAGCCTAGGACTAGCGGCCAATGTGGGGGAGCAGTACTTC. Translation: CASSLGLAANVGEQYF.

CDR3: CASSLRREGRVGEQFF. Here the CDR3 DNA reads TGTGCCAGCAGCTTAAGGCGGGAGGGCCGGGTTGGCGAGCAGTTCTTC. The chain links TRBV11-1 to TRBJ2-1, with 9 nucleotides matching TRBD2. V gave up 2 bases and J gave up 10 bases; unmatched junction bases: 12. Germline CDR1 is SGHAT and CDR2 is FQDESV (reference sequence). CDR3 size: 16 residues. The full variable domain, with the rest looked up from reference TRBV11-1 and TRBJ2-1, is EAEVAQSPRYKITEKSQAVAFWCDPISGHATLYWYRQILGQGPELLVQFQDESVVDDSQLPKDRFSAERLKGVDSTLKIQPAELGDSAMYLCASSLRREGRVGEQFFGPGTRLTVL.

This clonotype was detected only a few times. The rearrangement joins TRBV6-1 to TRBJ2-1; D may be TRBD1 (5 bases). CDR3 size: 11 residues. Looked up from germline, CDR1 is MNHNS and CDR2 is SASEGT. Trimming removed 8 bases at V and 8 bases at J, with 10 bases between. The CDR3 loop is CASGKGDEQFF. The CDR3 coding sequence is TGTGCCAGCGGGAAAGGGGATGAGCAGTTCTTC.

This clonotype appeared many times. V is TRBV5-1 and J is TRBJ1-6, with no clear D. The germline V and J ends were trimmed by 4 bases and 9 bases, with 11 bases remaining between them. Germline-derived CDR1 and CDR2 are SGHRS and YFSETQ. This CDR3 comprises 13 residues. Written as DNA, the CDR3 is TGCGCCAGCAGCCCGGAGGCTGGTTCACCCCTCCACTTT. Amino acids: CASSPEAGSPLHF. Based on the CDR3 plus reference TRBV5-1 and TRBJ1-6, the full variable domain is KAGVTQTPRYLIKTRGQQVTLSCSPISGHRSVSWYQQTPGQGLQFLFEYFSETQRNKGNFPGRFSGRQFSNSRSEMNVSTLELGDSALYLCASSPEAGSPLHFGNGTRLTVT.

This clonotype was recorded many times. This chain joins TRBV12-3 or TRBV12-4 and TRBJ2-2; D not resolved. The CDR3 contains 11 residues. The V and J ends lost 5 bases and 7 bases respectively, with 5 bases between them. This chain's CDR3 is CASSRVGELFF. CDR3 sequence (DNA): TGTGCCAGCAGTCGAGTCGGGGAGCTGTTTTTT.

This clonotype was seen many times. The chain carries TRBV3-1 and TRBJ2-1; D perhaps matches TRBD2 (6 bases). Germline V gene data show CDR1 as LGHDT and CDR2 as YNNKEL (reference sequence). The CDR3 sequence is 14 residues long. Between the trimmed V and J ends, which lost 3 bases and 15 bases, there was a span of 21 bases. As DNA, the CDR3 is TGTGCCAGCAGCCAGGGCGGGACTTCTCATATTTGGTTCTTC. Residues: CASSQGGTSHIWFF.

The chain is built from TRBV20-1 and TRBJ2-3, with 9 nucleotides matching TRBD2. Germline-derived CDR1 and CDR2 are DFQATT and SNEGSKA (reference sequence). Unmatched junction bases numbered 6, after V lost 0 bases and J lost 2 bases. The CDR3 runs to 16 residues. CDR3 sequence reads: CSARDGSGGNTDTQYF. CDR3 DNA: TGCAGTGCTAGAGATGGAAGCGGGGGGAACACAGATACGCAGTATTTT.

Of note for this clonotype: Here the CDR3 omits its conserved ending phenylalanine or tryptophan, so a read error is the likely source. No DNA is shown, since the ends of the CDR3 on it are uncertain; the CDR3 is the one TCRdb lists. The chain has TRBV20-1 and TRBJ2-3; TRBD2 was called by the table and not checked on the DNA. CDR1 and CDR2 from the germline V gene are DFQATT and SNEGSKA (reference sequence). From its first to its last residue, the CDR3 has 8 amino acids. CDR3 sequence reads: CSAPGLVI.

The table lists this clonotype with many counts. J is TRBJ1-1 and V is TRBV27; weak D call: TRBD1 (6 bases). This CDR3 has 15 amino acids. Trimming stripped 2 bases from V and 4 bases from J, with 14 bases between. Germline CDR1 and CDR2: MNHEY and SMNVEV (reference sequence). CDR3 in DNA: TGTGCCAGCAGTTTAGTTGGGGGCTTTAGCACTGAAGCTTTCTTT. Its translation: CASSLVGGFSTEAFF.

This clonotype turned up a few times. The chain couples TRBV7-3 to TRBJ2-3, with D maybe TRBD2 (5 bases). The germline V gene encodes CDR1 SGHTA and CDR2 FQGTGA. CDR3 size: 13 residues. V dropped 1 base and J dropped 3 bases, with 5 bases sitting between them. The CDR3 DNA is TGTGCCAGCAGCTTAAGGAGGACAGATACGCAGTATTTT. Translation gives CASSLRRTDTQYF.

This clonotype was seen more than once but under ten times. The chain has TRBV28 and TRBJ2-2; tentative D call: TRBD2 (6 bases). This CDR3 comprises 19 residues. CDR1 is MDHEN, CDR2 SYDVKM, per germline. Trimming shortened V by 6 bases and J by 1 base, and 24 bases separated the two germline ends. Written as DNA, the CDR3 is TGTGCCAGCAGCCCCGGTTGGGGACTCTCTTCGGGGAACACCGGGGAGCTGTTTTTT. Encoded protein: CASSPGWGLSSGNTGELFF.

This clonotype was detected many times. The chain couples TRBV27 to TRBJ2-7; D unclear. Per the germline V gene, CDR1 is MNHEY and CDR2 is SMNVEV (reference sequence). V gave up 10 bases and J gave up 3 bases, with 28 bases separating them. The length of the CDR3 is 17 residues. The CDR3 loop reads CATNEPSESVFYYEQYV. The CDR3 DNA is TGTGCCACCAACGAACCTTCCGAATCGGTATTTTACTACGAGCAGTACGTC.

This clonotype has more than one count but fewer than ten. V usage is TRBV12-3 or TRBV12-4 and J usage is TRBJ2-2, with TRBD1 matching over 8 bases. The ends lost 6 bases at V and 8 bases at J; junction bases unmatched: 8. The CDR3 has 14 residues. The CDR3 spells CASSVRTGLGELFF. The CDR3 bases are TGTGCCAGCAGCGTCAGGACAGGGCTAGGGGAGCTGTTTTTT.